This T cell receptor beta chain came from a study of radiation and T cells in renal cell carcinoma. Study information: Nephrectomy followed 15 Gy stereotactic body radiation by 4 weeks. Overall study findings and caveats: In blood, top tumor clones expanded by 2 weeks, shrinking by 4.

Method: immunoSEQ multiplex PCR; TCRdb's copy keeps in-frame clones and lacks some. The data hold about 130,000 clones, with more than 75% observed a single time. Regarding this clone: Its antigen is unknown.

Germline-derived CDR1 and CDR2 are MRHNA and SNTAGT. The CDR3 extends over 14 amino acids. The J segment lost 6 bases and the V segment lost 8 bases, leaving 12 bases of the junction unmatched. The time point: blood 2 weeks post-SBRT. Treatment indicated: 15 Gy SBRT to primary tumor, nephrectomy 4 weeks later. Clear cell pathology was present in this patient's renal cell carcinoma. This chain joins TRBV6-4 and TRBJ2-7, with TRBD2 matching over 8 bases. This clonotype was obtained from a woman between 65 and 79 years old with renal cell carcinoma. Sequenced here: blood, sampled from a patient whose treatment included radiotherapy and nephrectomy. The CDR3 spells CASPELAGGGEQYF. The CDR3 DNA sequence: TGTGCCAGCCCCGAGTTGGCGGGAGGCGGCGAGCAGTACTTC.